This T cell receptor (beta chain) was identified in a study of blood T cell repertoires in COVID-19. Study details: Acute and convalescent COVID-19 samples came from the United States, Italy and Spain. T cells, B-cell-depleted T cells, or PBMCs provided the cDNA or gDNA that served as material.

Profiled with immunoSEQ multiplex PCR; TCRdb holds only in-frame clones, not every one. This table holds roughly 220,000 clones, 88% found once. Germline V gene sequence: CDR1 SGHTA, CDR2 FQGNSA. The CDR3 contains 15 residues. After removal of 4 bases from V and 9 bases from J, the junction contained 9 bases not matched to a gene. Each participant's cohort was designated according to participant-reported clinical history. This rearrangement joins TRBV7-2 to TRBJ1-6; TRBD1 aligns across 7 bases. Sequencing used PBMCs or T cells enriched from blood (not recorded which). This clonotype was sampled from a woman aged 30 to 39 who had recovered from COVID-19. CDR3 coding DNA: TGTGCCAGCAGCTCAGAGCGGCAGGGGGGTTCACCCCTCCACTTT. Translated: CASSSERQGGSPLHF.